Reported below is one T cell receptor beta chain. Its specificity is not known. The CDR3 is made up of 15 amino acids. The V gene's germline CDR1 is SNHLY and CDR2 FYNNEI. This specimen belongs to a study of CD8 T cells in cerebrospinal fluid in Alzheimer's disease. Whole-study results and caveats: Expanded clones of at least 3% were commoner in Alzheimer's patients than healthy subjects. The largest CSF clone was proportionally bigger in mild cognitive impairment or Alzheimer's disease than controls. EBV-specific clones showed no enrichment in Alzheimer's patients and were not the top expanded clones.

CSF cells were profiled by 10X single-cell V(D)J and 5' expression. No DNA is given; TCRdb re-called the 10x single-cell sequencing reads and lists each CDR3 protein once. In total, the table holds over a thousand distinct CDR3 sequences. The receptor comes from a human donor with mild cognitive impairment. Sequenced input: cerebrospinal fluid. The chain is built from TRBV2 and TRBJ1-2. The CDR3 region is CASSEGGASNYGYTF.